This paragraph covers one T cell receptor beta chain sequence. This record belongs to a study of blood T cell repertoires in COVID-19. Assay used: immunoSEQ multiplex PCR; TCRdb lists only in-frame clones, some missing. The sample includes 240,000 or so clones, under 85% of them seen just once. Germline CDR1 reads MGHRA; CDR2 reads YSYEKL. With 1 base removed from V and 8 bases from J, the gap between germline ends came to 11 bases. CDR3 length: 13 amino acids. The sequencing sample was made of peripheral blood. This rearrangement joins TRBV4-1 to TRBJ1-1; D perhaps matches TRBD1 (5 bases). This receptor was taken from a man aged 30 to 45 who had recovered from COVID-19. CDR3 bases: TGCGCCAGCAGCCAAGTCCACGGACAAGAAGCTTTCTTT. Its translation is CASSQVHGQEAFF.